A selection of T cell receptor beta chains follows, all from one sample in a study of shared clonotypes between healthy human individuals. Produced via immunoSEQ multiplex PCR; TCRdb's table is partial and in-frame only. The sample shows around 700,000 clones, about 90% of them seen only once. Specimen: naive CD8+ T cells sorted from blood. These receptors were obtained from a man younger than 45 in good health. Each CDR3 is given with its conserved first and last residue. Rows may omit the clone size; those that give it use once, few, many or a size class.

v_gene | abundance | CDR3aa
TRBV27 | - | CASSLSGRLAGYEQYF
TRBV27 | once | CASGSRALTDTQYF
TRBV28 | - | CASSMLAGGLTDTQYF
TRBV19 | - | CASSMASGREQFF
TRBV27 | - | CASSSAGTGTSGANVLTF
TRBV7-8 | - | CASSPRTGDGYTF
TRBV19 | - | CASSILSGAEAFF
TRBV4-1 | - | CASSQEGVMNTEAFF
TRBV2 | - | CASRLEVNEQFF
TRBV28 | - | CASSPWGATEAFF
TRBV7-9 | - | CASSSGARGGWTEAFF
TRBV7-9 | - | CASSPTGTRSYNEQFF
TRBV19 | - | CASSGGMNTEAFF
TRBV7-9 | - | CASSQRRQGATGELFF
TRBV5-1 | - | CASSLAGQEDPAFF
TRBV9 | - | CASSVGQGNSYEQYF
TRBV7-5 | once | CVRSVEGNTEAFF
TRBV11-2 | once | CASSFQTSYEQYF
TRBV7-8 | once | CASSLDRESNTGELFF
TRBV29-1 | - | CSVAGGSHEQYF
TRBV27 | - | CASGPTFTDTQYF
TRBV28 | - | CASSLTGSTDTQYF
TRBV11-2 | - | CASSLVHEQYF
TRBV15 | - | CATSRGRYGTSNEQFF
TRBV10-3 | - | CAISESGTPYQPQHF
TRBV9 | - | CASSVGTSSQETQYF
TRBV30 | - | CAWRSRVLNYGYTF
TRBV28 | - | CASSLDSPTDTQYF
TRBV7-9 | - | CASSLADKSSYEQYF
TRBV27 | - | CASSHHPEEQYF
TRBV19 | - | CASGQGVLFF
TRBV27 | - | CASSPTVRRETQYF
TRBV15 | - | CATSGRTGDTGELFF
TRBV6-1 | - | CASSEETGGAYSNQPQHF
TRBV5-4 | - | CASTTRNSGARYNEQFF
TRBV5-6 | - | CASSQTNGELFF
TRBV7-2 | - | CASSFARSSGEQFF
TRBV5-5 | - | CASSLVQNIQYF
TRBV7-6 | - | CASSFAGGNNEQFF
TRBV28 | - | CASSLSGEGMNYEQYF
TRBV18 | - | CASSPGGGANVLTF
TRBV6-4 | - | CASSESSYNEQFF
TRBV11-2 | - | CASSRAGNSYEQYF
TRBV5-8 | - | CASSSPAGNYEQYF
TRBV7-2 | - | CASSSHDRRPSQETQYF
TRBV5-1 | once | CASSIGDRSGELFF